Listed below are T cell receptor beta chains from one sample, sequenced in a study of blood T cell repertoires in COVID-19. Sequenced by immunoSEQ multiplex PCR; TCRdb stores in-frame clones only, minus some. This sample has some 150,000 clones; 84% occur once, and the top ten carry more than 7.5%. Material: peripheral blood. The source is a man aged 35-49 years who had recovered from COVID-19. The CDR3 runs from the conserved cysteine through the conserved F or W. Each record gives: V gene, J gene, clone size, D gene, CDR3 DNA, CDR3 protein. The D gene is left open where the match is weak. Size tells how often a clone was seen (once, few, many) or the class of an expanded clone, and some rows leave it out.

V: TRBV7-2; J: TRBJ2-5; size: -; D: TRBD2; DNA: TGTGCCAGCAGCTCACCGCCCCCTACTAGCGGGAGGATGAAGACCCAGTACTTC; CDR3: CASSSPPPTSGRMKTQYF
V: TRBV12-3/TRBV12-4; J: TRBJ1-2; size: -; D: TRBD1; DNA: TGTGCCAGCAGTTTTTCCCCAGGGGGCGGCTACACCTTC; CDR3: CASSFSPGGGYTF
V: TRBV12-3/TRBV12-4; J: TRBJ1-1; size: -; D: TRBD1; DNA: TGTGCCAGCAGGCGACAGGGCAGGAGTGAAGCTTTCTTT; CDR3: CASRRQGRSEAFF
V: TRBV27; J: TRBJ1-1; size: few; D: -; DNA: TGTGCCAGCAGACAGAACACTGAAGCTTTCTTT; CDR3: CASRQNTEAFF
V: TRBV25-1; J: TRBJ2-5; size: -; D: -; DNA: TGTGCCAGCAGTGAATCCCCTCCCGGGGGGCTCGAGACCCAGTACTTC; CDR3: CASSESPPGGLETQYF
V: TRBV25-1; J: TRBJ2-2; size: -; D: -; DNA: TGTGCCAGCAACTCAGACAGAAACACCGGGGAGCTGTTTTTT; CDR3: CASNSDRNTGELFF
V: TRBV19; J: TRBJ2-3; size: once; D: TRBD2; DNA: TGTGCCAGTAGTCCGCTAGCGGGGAGGGATACGCAGTATTTT; CDR3: CASSPLAGRDTQYF
V: TRBV11-3; J: TRBJ2-7; size: once; D: -; DNA: TGTGCCAGCAGCTCAGAGACAGATAGCTACGAGCAGTACTTC; CDR3: CASSSETDSYEQYF
V: TRBV24-1; J: TRBJ2-7; size: -; D: TRBD1; DNA: TGTGCCACCAGTGATTCCCGGACAGGAAGAAACTACGAGCAGTACTTC; CDR3: CATSDSRTGRNYEQYF
V: TRBV10-3; J: TRBJ1-2; size: -; D: TRBD1; DNA: TGTGCCATCAGTGAGCGGGCAGGGGGTTCCAACTATGGCTACACCTTC; CDR3: CAISERAGGSNYGYTF